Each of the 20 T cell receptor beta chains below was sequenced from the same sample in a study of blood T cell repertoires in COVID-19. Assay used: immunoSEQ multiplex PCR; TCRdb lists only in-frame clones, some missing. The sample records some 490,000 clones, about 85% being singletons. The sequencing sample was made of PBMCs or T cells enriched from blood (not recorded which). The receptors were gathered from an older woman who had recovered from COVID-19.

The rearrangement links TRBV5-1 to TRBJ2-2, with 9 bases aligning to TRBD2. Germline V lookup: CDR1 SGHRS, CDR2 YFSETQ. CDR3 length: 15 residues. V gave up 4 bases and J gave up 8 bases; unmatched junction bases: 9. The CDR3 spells CASSLPAGGPGELFF. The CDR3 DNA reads TGCGCCAGCAGCCTGCCGGCGGGGGGGCCGGGGGAGCTGTTTTTT. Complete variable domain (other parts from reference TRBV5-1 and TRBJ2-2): KAGVTQTPRYLIKTRGQQVTLSCSPISGHRSVSWYQQTPGQGLQFLFEYFSETQRNKGNFPGRFSGRQFSNSRSEMNVSTLELGDSALYLCASSLPAGGPGELFFGEGSRLTVL.

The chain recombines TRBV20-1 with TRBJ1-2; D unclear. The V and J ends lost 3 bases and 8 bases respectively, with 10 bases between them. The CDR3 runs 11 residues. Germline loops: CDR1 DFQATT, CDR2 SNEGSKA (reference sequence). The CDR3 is CSASLREGYTF. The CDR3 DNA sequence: TGCAGTGCTAGTCTGCGGGAGGGCTACACCTTC.

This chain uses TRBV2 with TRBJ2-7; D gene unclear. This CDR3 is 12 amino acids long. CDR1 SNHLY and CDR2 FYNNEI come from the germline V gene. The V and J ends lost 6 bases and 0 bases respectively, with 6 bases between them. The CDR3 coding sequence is TGTGCCAGCAGGGGCAGCTCCTACGAGCAGTACTTC. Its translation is CASRGSSYEQYF.

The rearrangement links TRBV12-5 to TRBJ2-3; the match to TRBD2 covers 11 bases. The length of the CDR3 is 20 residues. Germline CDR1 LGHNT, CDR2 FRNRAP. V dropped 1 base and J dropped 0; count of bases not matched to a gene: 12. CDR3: CASGLDIPRLAGRSTDTQYF. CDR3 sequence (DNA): TGTGCTAGTGGTTTGGATATCCCCCGACTAGCGGGGAGAAGCACAGATACGCAGTATTTT.

The CDR3 loop is CAWSPSGTQTQHF. In DNA form, the CDR3 reads TGTGCCTGGAGTCCTTCGGGGACACAGACCCAGCATTTT. This chain connects TRBV30 to TRBJ1-5, with a tentative D call TRBD1 (6 bases). The CDR3 length is 13 residues. Trimming pared 2 bases from V and 11 bases from J, leaving 16 bases between. From germline, CDR1 is GTSNPN and CDR2 SVGIG (reference sequence).

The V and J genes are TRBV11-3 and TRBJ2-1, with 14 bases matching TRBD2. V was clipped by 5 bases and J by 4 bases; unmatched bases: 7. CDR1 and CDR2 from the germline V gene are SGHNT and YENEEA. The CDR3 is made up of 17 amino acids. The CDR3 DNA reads TGTGCCAGCAGCCCCCGGACTAGCGGGGGGCCTTACAATGAGCAGTTCTTC. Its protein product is CASSPRTSGGPYNEQFF. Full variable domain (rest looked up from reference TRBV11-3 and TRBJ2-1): EAGVVQSPRYKIIEKKQPVAFWCNPISGHNTLYWYLQNLGQGPELLIRYENEEAVDDSQLPKDRFSAERLKGVDSTLKIQPAELGDSAVYLCASSPRTSGGPYNEQFFGPGTRLTVL.

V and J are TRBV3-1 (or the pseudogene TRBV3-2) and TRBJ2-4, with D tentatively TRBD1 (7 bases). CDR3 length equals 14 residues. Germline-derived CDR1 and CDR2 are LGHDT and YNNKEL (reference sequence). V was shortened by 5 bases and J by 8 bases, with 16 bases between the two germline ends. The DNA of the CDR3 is TGTGCCAGCAGCATCCAGGGGGGCGGGGACATTCAGTACTTC. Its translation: CASSIQGGGDIQYF.

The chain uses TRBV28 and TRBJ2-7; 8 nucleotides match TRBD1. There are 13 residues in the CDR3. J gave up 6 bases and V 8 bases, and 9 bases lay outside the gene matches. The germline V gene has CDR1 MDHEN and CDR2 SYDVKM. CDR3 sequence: CASATGGKSEQYV. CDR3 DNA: TGTGCCAGCGCCACAGGGGGGAAGAGCGAGCAGTACGTC.

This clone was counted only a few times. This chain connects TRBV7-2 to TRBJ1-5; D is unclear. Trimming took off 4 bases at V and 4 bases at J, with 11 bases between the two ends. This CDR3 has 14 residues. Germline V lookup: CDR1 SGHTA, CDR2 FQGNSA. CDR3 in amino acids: CASSSWAANQPQHF. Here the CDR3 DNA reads TGTGCCAGCAGCTCGTGGGCCGCGAATCAGCCCCAGCATTTT.

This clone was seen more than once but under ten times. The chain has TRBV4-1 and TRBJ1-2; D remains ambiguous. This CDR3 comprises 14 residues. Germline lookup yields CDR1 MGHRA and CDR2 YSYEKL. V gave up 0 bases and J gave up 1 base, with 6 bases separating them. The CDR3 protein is CASSQEVSNYGYTF. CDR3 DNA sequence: TGCGCCAGCAGCCAAGAGGTCAGTAACTATGGCTACACCTTC.

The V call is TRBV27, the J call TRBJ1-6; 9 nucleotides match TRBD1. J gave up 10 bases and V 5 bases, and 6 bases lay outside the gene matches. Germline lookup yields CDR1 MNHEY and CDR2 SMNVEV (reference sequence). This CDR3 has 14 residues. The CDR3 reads CASSPDRGDSPLHF. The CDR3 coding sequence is TGTGCCAGCAGTCCGGACAGGGGAGACTCACCCCTCCACTTT.

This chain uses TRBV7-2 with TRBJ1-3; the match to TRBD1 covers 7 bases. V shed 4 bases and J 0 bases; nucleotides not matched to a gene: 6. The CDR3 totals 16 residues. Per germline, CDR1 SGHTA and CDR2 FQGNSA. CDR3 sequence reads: CASSSGQTPSGNTIYF. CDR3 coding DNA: TGTGCCAGCAGCTCGGGACAGACCCCCTCTGGAAACACCATATATTTT.

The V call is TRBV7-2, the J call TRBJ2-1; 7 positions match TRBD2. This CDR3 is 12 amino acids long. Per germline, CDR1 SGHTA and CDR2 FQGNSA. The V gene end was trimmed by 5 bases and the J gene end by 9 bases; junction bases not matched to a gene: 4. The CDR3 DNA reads TGTGCCAGCAGCCGGGGGGAGCGTGAGCAGTTCTTC. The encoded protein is CASSRGEREQFF.

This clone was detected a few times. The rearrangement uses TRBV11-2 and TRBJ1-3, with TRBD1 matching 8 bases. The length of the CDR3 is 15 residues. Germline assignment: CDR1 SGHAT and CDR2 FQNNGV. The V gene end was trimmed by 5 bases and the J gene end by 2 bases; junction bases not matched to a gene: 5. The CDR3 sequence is CASSQSTGAGNTIYF. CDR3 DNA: TGTGCCAGCAGCCAATCGACAGGGGCTGGAAACACCATATATTTT.

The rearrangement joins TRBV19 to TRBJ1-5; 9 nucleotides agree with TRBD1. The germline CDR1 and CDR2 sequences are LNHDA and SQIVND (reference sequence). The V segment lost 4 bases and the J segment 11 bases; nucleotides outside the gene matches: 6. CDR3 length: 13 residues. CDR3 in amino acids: CASSTGTGWTQHF. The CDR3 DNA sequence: TGTGCCAGTAGTACCGGGACAGGGTGGACCCAGCATTTT. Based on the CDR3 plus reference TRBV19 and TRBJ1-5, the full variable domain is DGGITQSPKYLFRKEGQNVTLSCEQNLNHDAMYWYRQDPGQGLRLIYYSQIVNDFQKGDIAEGYSVSREKKESFPLTVTSAQKNPTAFYLCASSTGTGWTQHFGDGTRLSIL.

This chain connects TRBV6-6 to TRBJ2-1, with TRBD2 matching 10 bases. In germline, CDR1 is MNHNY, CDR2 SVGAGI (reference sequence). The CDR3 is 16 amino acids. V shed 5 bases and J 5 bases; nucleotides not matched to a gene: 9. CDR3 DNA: TGTGCCAGCAGTCCCGCGGGACTAGCGAGGAACAATGAGCAGTTCTTC. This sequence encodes CASSPAGLARNNEQFF.

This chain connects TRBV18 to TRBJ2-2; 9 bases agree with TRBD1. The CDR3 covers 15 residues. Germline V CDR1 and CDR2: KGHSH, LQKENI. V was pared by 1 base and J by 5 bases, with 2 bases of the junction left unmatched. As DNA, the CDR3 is TGTGCCAGCTCACCACGGACAGGGGATACCGGGGAGCTGTTTTTT. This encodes CASSPRTGDTGELFF.

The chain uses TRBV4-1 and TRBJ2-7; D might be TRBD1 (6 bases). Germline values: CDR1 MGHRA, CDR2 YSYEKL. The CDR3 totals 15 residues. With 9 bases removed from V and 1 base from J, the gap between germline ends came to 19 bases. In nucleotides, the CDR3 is TGCGCCAGTAGCATCATTGGGGACACTTCCTACGAGCAGTACTTC. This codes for CASSIIGDTSYEQYF.

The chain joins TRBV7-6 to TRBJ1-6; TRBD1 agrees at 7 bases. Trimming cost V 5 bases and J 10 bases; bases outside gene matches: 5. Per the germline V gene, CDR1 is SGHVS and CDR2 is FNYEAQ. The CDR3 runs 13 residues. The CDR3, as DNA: TGTGCCAGCAGCGATACAGGGGCCTCACCCCTCCACTTT. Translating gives CASSDTGASPLHF.

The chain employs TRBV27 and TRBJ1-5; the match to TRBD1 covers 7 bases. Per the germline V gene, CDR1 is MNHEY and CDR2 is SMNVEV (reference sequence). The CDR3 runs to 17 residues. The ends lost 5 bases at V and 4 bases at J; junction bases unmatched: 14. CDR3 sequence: CASSPSRTGLGNQPQHF. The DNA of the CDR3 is TGTGCCAGCAGTCCTTCGCGGACAGGCCTAGGTAATCAGCCCCAGCATTTT.